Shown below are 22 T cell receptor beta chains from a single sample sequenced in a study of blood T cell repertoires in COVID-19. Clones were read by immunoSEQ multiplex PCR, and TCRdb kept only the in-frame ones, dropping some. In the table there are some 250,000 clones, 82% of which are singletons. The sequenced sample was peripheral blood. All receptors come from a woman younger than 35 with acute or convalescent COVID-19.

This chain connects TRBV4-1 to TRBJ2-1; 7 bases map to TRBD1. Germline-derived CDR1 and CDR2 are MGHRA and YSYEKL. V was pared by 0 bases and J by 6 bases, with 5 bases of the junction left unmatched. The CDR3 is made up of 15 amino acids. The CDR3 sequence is CASSQDLNRGNEQFF. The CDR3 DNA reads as TGCGCCAGCAGCCAAGATTTAAACAGGGGCAATGAGCAGTTCTTC.

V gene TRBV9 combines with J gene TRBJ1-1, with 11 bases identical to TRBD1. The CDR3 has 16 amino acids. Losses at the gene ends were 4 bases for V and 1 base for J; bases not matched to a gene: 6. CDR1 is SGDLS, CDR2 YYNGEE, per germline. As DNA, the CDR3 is TGTGCCAGCAGCTCCGGACAGGGGGCGGAGAACACTGAAGCTTTCTTT. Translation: CASSSGQGAENTEAFF.

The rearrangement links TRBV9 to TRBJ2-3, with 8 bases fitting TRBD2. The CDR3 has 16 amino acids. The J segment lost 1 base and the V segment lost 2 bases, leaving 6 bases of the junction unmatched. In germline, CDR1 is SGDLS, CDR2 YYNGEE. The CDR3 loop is CASSVRSGSGTDTQYF. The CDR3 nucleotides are TGTGCCAGCAGCGTGAGGAGCGGGAGTGGCACAGATACGCAGTATTTT. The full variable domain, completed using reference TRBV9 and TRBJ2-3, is DSGVTQTPKHLITATGQRVTLRCSPRSGDLSVYWYQQSLDQGLQFLIQYYNGEERAKGNILERFSAQQFPDLHSELNLSSLELGDSALYFCASSVRSGSGTDTQYFGPGTRLTVL.

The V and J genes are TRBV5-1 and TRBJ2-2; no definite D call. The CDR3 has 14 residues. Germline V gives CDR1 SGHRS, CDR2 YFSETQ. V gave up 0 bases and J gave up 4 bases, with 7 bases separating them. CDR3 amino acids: CASSLELLTGELFF. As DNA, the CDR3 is TGCGCCAGCAGCTTGGAACTCCTCACCGGGGAGCTGTTTTTT.

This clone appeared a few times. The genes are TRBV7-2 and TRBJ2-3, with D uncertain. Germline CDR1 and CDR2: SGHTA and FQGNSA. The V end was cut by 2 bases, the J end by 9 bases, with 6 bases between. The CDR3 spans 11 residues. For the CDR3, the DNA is TGTGCCAGCAGCTTATCAGGAACGCAGTATTTT. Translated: CASSLSGTQYF.

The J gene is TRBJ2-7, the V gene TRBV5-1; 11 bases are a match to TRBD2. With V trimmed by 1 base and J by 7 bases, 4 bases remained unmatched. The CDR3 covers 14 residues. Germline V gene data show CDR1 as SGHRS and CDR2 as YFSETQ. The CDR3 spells CASSLTSGSREQYF. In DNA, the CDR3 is TGCGCCAGCAGCTTGACTAGCGGGAGTCGTGAGCAGTACTTC. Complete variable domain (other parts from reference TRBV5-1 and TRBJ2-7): KAGVTQTPRYLIKTRGQQVTLSCSPISGHRSVSWYQQTPGQGLQFLFEYFSETQRNKGNFPGRFSGRQFSNSRSEMNVSTLELGDSALYLCASSLTSGSREQYFGPGTRLTVT.

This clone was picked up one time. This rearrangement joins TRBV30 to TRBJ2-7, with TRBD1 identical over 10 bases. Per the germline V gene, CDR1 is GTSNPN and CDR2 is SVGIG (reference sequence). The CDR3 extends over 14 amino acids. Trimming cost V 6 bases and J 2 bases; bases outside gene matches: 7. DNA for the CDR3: TGTGCCTGTGGAACGGGACAGGGGACCTACGAGCAGTACTTC. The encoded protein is CACGTGQGTYEQYF.

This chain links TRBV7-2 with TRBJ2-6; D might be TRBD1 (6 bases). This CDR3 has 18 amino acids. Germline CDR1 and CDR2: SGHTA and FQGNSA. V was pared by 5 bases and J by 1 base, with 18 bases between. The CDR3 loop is CASSPDSRRWSGANVLTF. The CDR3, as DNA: TGTGCCAGCAGCCCGGACAGCCGACGTTGGTCTGGGGCCAACGTCCTGACTTTC.

The DNA for the CDR3 is TGTGCCACCCCGGGGACTAGCGGGAGGGGTTGGCAGTTCTTC. Its translation is CATPGTSGRGWQFF. This chain uses TRBV24-1 with TRBJ2-1, with 16 bases aligning to TRBD2. Germline V gene data show CDR1 as KGHDR and CDR2 as SFDVKD. V shed 9 bases and J 12 bases; nucleotides not matched to a gene: 7. The CDR3 totals 14 residues.

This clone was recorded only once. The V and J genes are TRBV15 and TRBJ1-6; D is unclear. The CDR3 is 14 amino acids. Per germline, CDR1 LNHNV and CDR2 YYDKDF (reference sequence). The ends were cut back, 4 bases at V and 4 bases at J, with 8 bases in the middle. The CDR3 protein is CATSNQEYNSPLHF. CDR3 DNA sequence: TGTGCCACCAGCAACCAGGAATATAATTCACCCCTCCACTTT.

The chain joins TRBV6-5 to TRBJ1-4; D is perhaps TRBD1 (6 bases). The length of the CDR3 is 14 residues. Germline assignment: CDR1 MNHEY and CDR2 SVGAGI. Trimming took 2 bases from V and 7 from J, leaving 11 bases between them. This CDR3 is CASSYRGAFEKLFF. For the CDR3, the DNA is TGTGCCAGCAGTTACCGGGGGGCGTTTGAAAAACTGTTTTTT.

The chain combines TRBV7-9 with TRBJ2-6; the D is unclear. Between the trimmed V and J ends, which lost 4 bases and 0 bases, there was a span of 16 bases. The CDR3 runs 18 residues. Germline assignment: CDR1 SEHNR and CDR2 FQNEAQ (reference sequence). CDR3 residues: CASSSSPLMASGANVLTF. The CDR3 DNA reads TGTGCCAGCAGCTCCTCCCCCCTTATGGCCTCTGGGGCCAACGTCCTGACTTTC. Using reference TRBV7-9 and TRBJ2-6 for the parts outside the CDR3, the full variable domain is DTGVSQNPRHKITKRGQNVTFRCDPISEHNRLYWYRQTLGQGPEFLTYFQNEAQLEKSRLLSDRFSAERPKGSFSTLEIQRTEQGDSAMYLCASSSSPLMASGANVLTFGAGSRLTVL.

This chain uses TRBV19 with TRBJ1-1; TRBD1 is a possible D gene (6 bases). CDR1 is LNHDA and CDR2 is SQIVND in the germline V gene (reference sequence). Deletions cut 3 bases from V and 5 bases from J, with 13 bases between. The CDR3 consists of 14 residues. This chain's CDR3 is CASSIYVRGTEAFF. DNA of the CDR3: TGTGCCAGTAGTATTTACGTCAGGGGTACTGAAGCTTTCTTT.

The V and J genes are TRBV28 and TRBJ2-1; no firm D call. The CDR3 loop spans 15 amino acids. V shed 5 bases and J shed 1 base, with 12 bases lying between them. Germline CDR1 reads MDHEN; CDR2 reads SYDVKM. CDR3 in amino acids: CASSILEPSYNEQFF. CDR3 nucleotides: TGTGCCAGCAGTATATTAGAGCCGTCCTACAATGAGCAGTTCTTC.

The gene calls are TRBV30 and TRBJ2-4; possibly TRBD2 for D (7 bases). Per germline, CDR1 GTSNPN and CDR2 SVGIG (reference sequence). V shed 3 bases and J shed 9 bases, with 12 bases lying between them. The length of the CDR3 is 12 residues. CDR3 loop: CAWRRGGVIQYF. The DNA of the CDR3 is TGTGCCTGGAGACGAGGGGGGGTCATTCAGTACTTC.

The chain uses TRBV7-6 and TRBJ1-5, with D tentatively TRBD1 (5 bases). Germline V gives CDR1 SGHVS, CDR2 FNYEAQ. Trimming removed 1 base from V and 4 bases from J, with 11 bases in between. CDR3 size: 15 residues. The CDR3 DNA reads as TGTGCCAGCAGCTTAGTGTCAGGGTTAAATCAGCCCCAGCATTTT. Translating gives CASSLVSGLNQPQHF.

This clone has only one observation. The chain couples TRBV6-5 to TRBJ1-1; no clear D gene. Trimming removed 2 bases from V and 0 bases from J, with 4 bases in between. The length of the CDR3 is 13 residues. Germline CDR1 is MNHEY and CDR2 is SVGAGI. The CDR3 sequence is CASSYQMNTEAFF. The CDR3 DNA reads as TGTGCCAGCAGTTACCAAATGAACACTGAAGCTTTCTTT.

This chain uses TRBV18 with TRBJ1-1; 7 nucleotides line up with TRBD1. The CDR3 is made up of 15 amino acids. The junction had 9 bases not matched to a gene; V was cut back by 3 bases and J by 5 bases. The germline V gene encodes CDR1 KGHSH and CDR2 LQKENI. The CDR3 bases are TGTGCCAGCTCACCCCCGACAGGGAGAAGTACTGAAGCTTTCTTT. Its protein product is CASSPPTGRSTEAFF.

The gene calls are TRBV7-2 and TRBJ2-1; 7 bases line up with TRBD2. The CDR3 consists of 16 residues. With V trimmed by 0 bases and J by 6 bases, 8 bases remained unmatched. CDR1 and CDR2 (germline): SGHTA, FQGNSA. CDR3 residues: CASSLALSGKGNEQFF. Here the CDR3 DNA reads TGTGCCAGCAGCTTAGCGCTAAGCGGGAAAGGCAATGAGCAGTTCTTC.

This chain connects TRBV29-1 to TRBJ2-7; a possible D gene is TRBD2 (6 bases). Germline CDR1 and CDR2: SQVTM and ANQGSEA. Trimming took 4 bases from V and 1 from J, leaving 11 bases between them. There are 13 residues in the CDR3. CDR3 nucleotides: TGCAGCGTTGTCCGGGACTCTTCCTACGAGCAGTACTTC. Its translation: CSVVRDSSYEQYF.

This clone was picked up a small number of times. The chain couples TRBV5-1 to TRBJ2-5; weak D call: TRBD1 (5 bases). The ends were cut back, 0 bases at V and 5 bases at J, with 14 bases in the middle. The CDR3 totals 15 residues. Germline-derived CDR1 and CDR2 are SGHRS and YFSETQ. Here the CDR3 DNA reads TGCGCCAGCAGCTTGGAGGGCAGGGTGACGGAGACCCAGTACTTC. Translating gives CASSLEGRVTETQYF.

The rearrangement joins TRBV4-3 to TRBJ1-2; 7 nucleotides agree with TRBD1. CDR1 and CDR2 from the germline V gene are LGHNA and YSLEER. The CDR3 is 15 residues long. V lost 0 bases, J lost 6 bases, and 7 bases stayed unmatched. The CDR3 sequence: CASSQDGRGQDGYTF. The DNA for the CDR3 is TGCGCCAGCAGCCAAGATGGTAGGGGGCAGGATGGCTACACCTTC.